This TCR beta chain derives from a study of tumor and adjacent non-tumor tissue in lung cancer (dated by TCRdb to about 2018). Regarding the research as a whole: The cohort included 12 adenocarcinoma, a couple of squamous cell carcinoma and 1 small cell lung cancer patients. The 15 enrolled patients, of whom approximately ten were men and 5 were women, were aged about 30 to 80 years and were diagnosed with TNM stage I to III disease. In total, sequencing yielded 125,075,908 productive TCRbeta reads, which works out to an average of approximately 4.1 million reads per sample. The study compared bulk TCRbeta repertoires from lung tumor tissue and matched distant non-tumor lung tissue of some 16 lung cancer patients. Around 30 paired specimens, one tumor and one normal lung sample per patient, were profiled by TCRbeta CDR3 sequencing.

Findings and caveats that apply to the study as a whole: Neither the sequencing platform nor unique molecular identifiers are mentioned in the methods. The top 100 clones made up a significantly larger cumulative share of the repertoire in normal lung than in tumor tissue. Peripheral blood was not sequenced, so blood TCRbeta repertoires were not examined in the lung cancer patients of the study. Significantly higher TCR diversity was found in younger patients, and higher tumor TCR diversity was associated with shorter overall and disease-free survival. With only roughly 14 patients in the cohort, the authors noted that larger samples and more detailed clinical data are needed. Tumor tissue showed significantly greater TCR diversity (inverse Simpson) than normal lung tissue (approximately 400 vs 170, P = 0.0075, Mann-Whitney U test).

Library creation used multiplex PCR. Reads for this sample came from an Illumina HiSeq 2500. Following protocols modified from ARM-PCR, the researchers constructed TCRbeta libraries through three rounds of nested PCR with primers (Table S4). PCR products of 200-500 bp were gel-excised and purified with the QIAquick gel extraction kit before sequencing. Concerning the study's data processing: Trimmomatic was used to clean the reads, FLASH merged the cleaned reads into complete CDR3 sequences, and MiTCR assigned the sequences to V(D)J germline segments. Clonal diversity was computed as the inverse Simpson's index with VDJtools. Productive reads were defined as in-frame sequences without a premature stop codon. TCRdb applied fastp at Q25 and MiXCR to the public reads, then kept only in-frame beta chains. CDR3 protein duplicates are merged, each entry listing the most common genes and DNA. TCRdb, not the authors, supplied the V and J calls. The sample table records some 51,000 distinct CDR3 sequences; under 75% of these occur just once. The leading ten clones occupy over 25% of the sample.

RNA was isolated from bulk, unsorted tissue, and RNA quality was assessed with a NanoDrop ND-1000 and an Agilent 2100. For the normal lung samples, distant non-tumor tissue was collected more than 3 cm away from the tumor edge. The donors were newly diagnosed lung cancer patients admitted for thoracic surgery in China from August to November 2014 who had not received prior chemotherapy. Anyone who had undergone radiotherapy or chemotherapy before, or who had another cancer at the same time, was left out of the study. Pieces of surgical tissue measuring 1-2 cm3 were kept in RNAlater solution and held at -80 degrees C until needed. On this clonotype itself: What this receptor recognizes is not known. A junction end diverges from the germline sequence, so it may reflect a read error.

CDR1 and CDR2 (SEHNR, FQNEAQ) derive from the germline V gene (reference sequence). Its CDR3 holds 13 amino acids, cysteine through phenylalanine. CDR3 DNA only is kept here, 39 bases in frame from base 1. The clonotype was recovered from a woman in her 70s with non-small cell lung cancer. This chain joins TRBV7-9 to TRBJ1-3, with no confidently assigned D gene. The sequenced sample was distant non-tumor lung tissue. The DNA is as follows: TGTGCCAGCAGCTTACTCTCTGGAAACGCCATATATTTT. Its translation reads: CASSLLSGNAIYF.